This entry describes one T cell receptor beta chain. The CDR3 has 14 residues. Germline-derived CDR1 and CDR2 are SQVTM and ANQGSEA. Trimming left V 7 bases short and J 6 bases short, with 22 bases between. The data belong to a study of blood T cell repertoires in COVID-19. Overall study: Acute-phase and convalescent COVID-19 samples originated in the United States, Italy and Spain. T cells, B-cell-depleted T cells, or PBMCs provided the cDNA or gDNA that served as material.

Original handling: Amplifying reference gene primers gave estimates of nucleated cell counts. Repertoires were generated with immunoSEQ multiplex PCR, while TCRdb's copy carries only in-frame clones and drops some. That table supplies the V and J calls and clone size; D and trimming were determined from the DNA. The sample consists of under 300,000 clones, around nine tenths of them appearing once. The clonotype comes from a woman between 40 and 50 years old who had recovered from COVID-19. The chain uses TRBV29-1 and TRBJ2-7; D ambiguous. The sample comprised peripheral blood. For the CDR3, the DNA is TGCAGCGCCCGTGCAGCAGCTTCTGGCGGCGAGCAGTACTTC. Translating gives CSARAAASGGEQYF.